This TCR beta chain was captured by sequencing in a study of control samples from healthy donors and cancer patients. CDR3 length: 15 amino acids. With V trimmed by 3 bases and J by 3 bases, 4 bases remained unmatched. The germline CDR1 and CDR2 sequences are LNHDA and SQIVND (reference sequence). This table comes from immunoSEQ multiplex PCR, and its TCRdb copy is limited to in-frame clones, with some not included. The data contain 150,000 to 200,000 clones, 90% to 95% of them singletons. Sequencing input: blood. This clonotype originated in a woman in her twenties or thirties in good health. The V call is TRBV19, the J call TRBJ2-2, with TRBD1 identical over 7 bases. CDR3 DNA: TGTGCCAGTAGTATTCCCGGGACAGACACCGGGGAGCTGTTTTTT. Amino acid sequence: CASSIPGTDTGELFF.